The rows below give T cell receptor beta chains drawn from one sample of a study of blood T cell repertoires in COVID-19. The method was immunoSEQ multiplex PCR; TCRdb's version includes in-frame clones alone and lacks a portion of them. The sample yields 380,000 or so clones, 85% to 90% seen once. The sample comprised PBMCs or T cells enriched from blood (not recorded which). These receptors originate from a woman aged 25-40 years with acute COVID-19. Both conserved end residues are part of each CDR3. The D gene is left open where the match is weak. Some rows mark clone size as missing; the rest say once, few, many or name a class of expanded clone.

TRBV29-1,TRBJ1-1,-,-,TGCAGCGTTGTTGAACTCCCGAACACTGAAGCTTTCTTT,CSVVELPNTEAFF
TRBV2,TRBJ2-1,-,-,TGTGCCAGCAGGGACAGCTACAATGAGCAGTTCTTC,CASRDSYNEQFF
TRBV9,TRBJ2-3,TRBD2,-,TGTGCCAGCAGCGTCTCGGGGGGGCCGGCAGATACGCAGTATTTT,CASSVSGGPADTQYF
TRBV25-1,TRBJ1-6,-,-,TGTGCCTCCCAGATGGGGGGATCACCCCTCCACTTT,CASQMGGSPLHF
TRBV7-2,TRBJ1-1,TRBD1,-,TGTGCCAGCGGAAGTCGGACAGGGTGGGGTGGCACTGAAGCTTTCTTT,CASGSRTGWGGTEAFF
TRBV6-1,TRBJ2-3,TRBD2,-,TGTGCCAGCAGTGCGACTAGCGGACCTCTCACAGATACGCAGTATTTT,CASSATSGPLTDTQYF
TRBV2,TRBJ2-7,-,-,TGTGCCAGCATTCAAGGGACACTCTCCTACGAGCAGTACTTC,CASIQGTLSYEQYF
TRBV5-1,TRBJ2-3,TRBD2,once,TGCGCCAGCAGCTTGGCGCTAGCGGGCACAGATACGCAGTATTTT,CASSLALAGTDTQYF
TRBV4-3,TRBJ1-5,-,-,TGCGCCAGCAGCCAAGTTGGAGATCAGCCCCAGCATTTT,CASSQVGDQPQHF
TRBV6-5,TRBJ2-1,-,-,TGTGCCAGCGGACCCGGGGGAACCTACAATGAGCAGTTCTTC,CASGPGGTYNEQFF
TRBV19,TRBJ1-1,-,-,TGTGCCAGTAGTATTAGTTTTGCGAACACTGAAGCTTTCTTT,CASSISFANTEAFF
TRBV5-1,TRBJ1-4,TRBD1,-,TGCGCCAGCAGCTTGGACGGGACAGGGGACAATGAAAAACTGTTTTTT,CASSLDGTGDNEKLFF
TRBV5-6,TRBJ2-3,TRBD2,-,TGTGCCAGCAGCTTACTAGCGGGGGGCACAGATACGCAGTATTTT,CASSLLAGGTDTQYF
TRBV5-1,TRBJ2-1,TRBD2,-,TGCGCCAGCAGCACGGGACTAGCGGAGATTTACAATGAGCAGTTCTTC,CASSTGLAEIYNEQFF
TRBV5-1,TRBJ1-2,TRBD1,-,TGCGCCAGCAGCTTGAGGTCCGGGACAGGGGGAGCTAACTATGGCTACACCTTC,CASSLRSGTGGANYGYTF
TRBV5-1,TRBJ1-2,TRBD1,-,TGCGCCAGCAGCTTGGGGGGACAGACTAGATATGGCTACACCTTC,CASSLGGQTRYGYTF
TRBV7-3,TRBJ2-1,TRBD2,-,TGTGCCAGCAGCTCACCCTATCCTAGCGGGGGGTCGAATGAGCAGTTCTTC,CASSSPYPSGGSNEQFF
TRBV10-3,TRBJ2-5,TRBD2,-,TGTGCCATCAGTGAGCCCCGCGGGGGGGCCGCCCAGTACTTC,CAISEPRGGAAQYF
TRBV5-6,TRBJ2-3,-,-,TGTGCCAGCACCTTCTCCCCCCTAGGACAGCGGCGGACAGATACGCAGTATTTT,CASTFSPLGQRRTDTQYF
TRBV7-9,TRBJ1-3,-,-,TGTGCCAGCAGCATTTCAACAGGGATTTGGGGAAACACCATATATTTT,CASSISTGIWGNTIYF
TRBV7-2,TRBJ2-3,-,-,TGTGCCAGCAGCTTATTACAGGTCACAGATACGCAGTATTTT,CASSLLQVTDTQYF
TRBV24-1,TRBJ1-2,-,-,TGTGCCACCAGTGGCCGGGGGAGCTATGGCTACACCTTC,CATSGRGSYGYTF
TRBV5-6,TRBJ2-7,-,-,TGTGCCAGCAGCCCGGGACTTATCTACGAGCAGTACTTC,CASSPGLIYEQYF
TRBV5-1,TRBJ2-7,TRBD1,once,TGCGCCAGCAGCCTGGGACAGGGATGGGAGCAGTACTTC,CASSLGQGWEQYF